Listed here is a single TCR beta chain. Its antigen is unknown. This sample is part of a study of blood T cells in healthy people across ages. Overall study findings and caveats: It was not possible, with unsorted PBMCs, to conclusively compare naive and antigen-experienced cells. Diversity of TCR beta correlated strongly with naive T cell percentage.

With 5 bases removed from V and 0 bases from J, the gap between germline ends came to 12 bases. This CDR3 contains 15 residues. From germline, CDR1 is SGHTA and CDR2 FQGNSA. The second PCR ran roughly 7 to 11 cycles with a sample-barcoded 5' primer and J-beta primers. TCRdb reanalysed the 5' RACE reads using MiXCR and keeps one entry per CDR3 protein. The sample has more than 800,000 distinct CDR3 sequences, under 30% seen once. The material sequenced was blood. The rearrangement uses TRBV7-2 and TRBJ2-3; D not resolved. This receptor was obtained from an elderly woman in good health. The CDR3 sequence is CASSQEWSSTDTQYF. The CDR3 DNA reads TGTGCCAGCAGCCAAGAGTGGAGTAGCACAGATACGCAGTATTTT.